These T cell receptor beta chains were read from a single sample in a study of control samples from healthy donors and cancer patients. The assay was immunoSEQ multiplex PCR, and TCRdb's table has in-frame clones only and misses some. Of tens of thousands of clones in the sample, roughly 91% are singletons; the top ten hold around 17%. Sequencing was performed on blood. The receptors originated from a man between 45 and 60 years old in good health. CDR3s include the opening cysteine and the closing phenylalanine or tryptophan. The D gene is left open where the match is weak. Not all rows give a size; the values are once, few, many and, for expanded clones, a class.

d_gene: TRBD1
v_gene: TRBV19
j_gene: TRBJ1-1
abundance: -
CDR3aa: CASTKSKGAREAFF
CDR3nt: TGTGCCAGTACAAAATCAAAGGGGGCCCGTGAAGCTTTCTTT

d_gene: -
v_gene: TRBV12-5
j_gene: TRBJ1-6
abundance: -
CDR3aa: CASGFFTYGSPLHF
CDR3nt: TGTGCTAGTGGCTTCTTTACTTACGGTTCACCCCTCCACTTT

d_gene: TRBD1
v_gene: TRBV15
j_gene: TRBJ2-7
abundance: -
CDR3aa: CATRIGTDVSYEQYF
CDR3nt: TGTGCCACCAGGATCGGGACAGACGTTTCCTACGAGCAGTACTTC

d_gene: -
v_gene: TRBV5-1
j_gene: TRBJ2-5
abundance: -
CDR3aa: CASSPGAAQETQYF
CDR3nt: TGCGCCAGCAGCCCCGGGGCAGCCCAAGAGACCCAGTACTTC

d_gene: -
v_gene: TRBV23-1
j_gene: TRBJ1-1
abundance: -
CDR3aa: CASSPPGAGAFF
CDR3nt: TGCGCCAGCAGTCCTCCAGGGGCGGGAGCTTTCTTT

d_gene: TRBD2
v_gene: TRBV3-1/TRBV3-2
j_gene: TRBJ2-5
abundance: -
CDR3aa: CASSPGLAGGGETQYF
CDR3nt: TGTGCCAGCAGCCCGGGACTAGCGGGGGGGGGAGAGACCCAGTACTTC

d_gene: TRBD1
v_gene: TRBV11-3
j_gene: TRBJ2-3
abundance: -
CDR3aa: CASSLEYWQGEGRDTQYF
CDR3nt: TGTGCCAGCAGCTTAGAATATTGGCAGGGGGAAGGGAGAGATACGCAGTATTTT

d_gene: -
v_gene: TRBV19
j_gene: TRBJ1-2
abundance: -
CDR3aa: CASSIQGYSEGYTF
CDR3nt: TGTGCCAGTAGTATCCAGGGTTACTCGGAAGGCTACACCTTC

d_gene: -
v_gene: TRBV12-5
j_gene: TRBJ1-1
abundance: -
CDR3aa: CASGNPRGFNTEAFF
CDR3nt: TGTGCTAGTGGTAACCCCCGGGGGTTTAACACTGAAGCTTTCTTT

d_gene: -
v_gene: TRBV5-1
j_gene: TRBJ1-1
abundance: -
CDR3aa: CASSLGSVNTEAFF
CDR3nt: TGCGCCAGCAGCTTGGGTAGCGTGAACACTGAAGCTTTCTTT

d_gene: -
v_gene: TRBV9
j_gene: TRBJ2-6
abundance: -
CDR3aa: CASSERGSGANVLTF
CDR3nt: TGTGCCAGCAGCGAAAGGGGTTCTGGGGCCAACGTCCTGACTTTC

d_gene: -
v_gene: TRBV27
j_gene: TRBJ1-1
abundance: -
CDR3aa: CATSPPGASTEAFF
CDR3nt: TGTGCCACCAGCCCTCCAGGGGCGAGCACTGAAGCTTTCTTT

d_gene: TRBD1
v_gene: TRBV19
j_gene: TRBJ1-1
abundance: -
CDR3aa: CASSQQGANTEAFF
CDR3nt: TGCGCCAGTTCTCAACAGGGGGCGAACACTGAAGCTTTCTTT

d_gene: TRBD2
v_gene: TRBV5-1
j_gene: TRBJ2-1
abundance: once
CDR3aa: CASGANSGVYNEQFF
CDR3nt: TGCGCCAGCGGGGCCAATAGCGGGGTCTACAATGAGCAGTTCTTC

d_gene: TRBD1
v_gene: TRBV10-2
j_gene: TRBJ1-4
abundance: -
CDR3aa: CASSGTGTLGELFF
CDR3nt: TGCGCCAGCTCCGGGACAGGGACCCTTGGGGAACTGTTTTTT

d_gene: -
v_gene: TRBV5-6
j_gene: TRBJ1-4
abundance: -
CDR3aa: CASSFPGGEKLFF
CDR3nt: TGTGCCAGCAGCTTTCCGGGGGGTGAAAAACTGTTTTTT

d_gene: TRBD1
v_gene: TRBV15
j_gene: TRBJ2-3
abundance: -
CDR3aa: CATSRRDRGTDTQYF
CDR3nt: TGTGCCACCAGCAGACGCGACAGGGGCACAGATACGCAGTATTTT

d_gene: TRBD2
v_gene: TRBV5-1
j_gene: TRBJ2-1
abundance: -
CDR3aa: CASSFSGAGNEQFF
CDR3nt: TGCGCCAGCAGTTTTAGCGGGGCGGGGAATGAGCAGTTCTTC

d_gene: -
v_gene: TRBV2
j_gene: TRBJ1-6
abundance: -
CDR3aa: CASSHISPLHF
CDR3nt: TGTGCCAGCAGCCACATTTCACCCCTCCACTTT

d_gene: -
v_gene: TRBV2
j_gene: TRBJ1-1
abundance: -
CDR3aa: CASSVDSMNTEAFF
CDR3nt: TGTGCCAGCAGTGTGGACAGTATGAACACTGAAGCTTTCTTT

d_gene: -
v_gene: TRBV19
j_gene: TRBJ2-6
abundance: few
CDR3aa: CASKAVSGANVLTF
CDR3nt: TGTGCCAGTAAGGCAGTTTCTGGGGCCAACGTCCTGACTTTC

d_gene: TRBD1
v_gene: TRBV25-1
j_gene: TRBJ1-2
abundance: -
CDR3aa: CASRPGQGAAGYTF
CDR3nt: TGTGCCAGCAGACCGGGACAGGGGGCGGCTGGCTACACCTTC